A selection of T cell receptor beta chains follows, all from one sample in a study of T cell repertoires in cytomegalovirus infection. TCRdb reanalysed the reads using MiXCR and keeps one entry per CDR3 protein. Among under 500,000 distinct CDR3 sequences, 42% were seen once, and the ten largest hold around two fifths. These receptors' antigens are unknown. Sequencing used cultured PBMCs, obtained from culture after CMV antigen stimulation. These TCRs come from a human donor in good health (CMV status not recorded). Some clones in this sample may be carry-over from other donors' samples. Both conserved end residues are part of each CDR3. Fields, in order: CDR3 protein, CDR3 DNA, J gene, clone size, V gene, D gene. A D gene is named only where the DNA matches it firmly. Some rows have no size entry. The others give once, few or many, or a class for an expanded clone.

CDR3: CASSARDSSVRHEQFF
DNA: TGTGCCAGCAGCGCACGGGACTCTAGCGTTAGACATGAGCAGTTCTTC
J: TRBJ2-1
size: few
V: TRBV7-6
D: -

CDR3: CAISESTGLGEQYF
DNA: TGTGCCATCAGTGAGTCGACAGGGTTAGGCGAGCAGTACTTC
J: TRBJ2-7
size: few
V: TRBV10-3
D: TRBD1

CDR3: CASSYSKNRARAFF
DNA: TGTGCCAGCAGTTACTCGAAAAACAGGGCTAGGGCTTTCTTT
J: TRBJ1-1
size: few
V: TRBV6-5
D: -

CDR3: CASSGGQADEKLFF
DNA: TGTGCCAGTAGTGGCGGACAGGCAGATGAAAAACTGTTTTTT
J: TRBJ1-4
size: -
V: TRBV19
D: TRBD1

CDR3: CASSSARGQYNEQFF
DNA: TGTGCCAGCAGCTCCGCCCGGGGGCAGTACAATGAGCAGTTCTTC
J: TRBJ2-1
size: -
V: TRBV11-2
D: -

CDR3: CSARVATSTDTQYF
DNA: TGCAGTGCTAGAGTTGCCACGAGCACAGATACGCAGTATTTT
J: TRBJ2-3
size: -
V: TRBV20-1
D: -

CDR3: CASSEERSTDTQYF
DNA: TGTGCCAGCAGTGAAGAAAGAAGCACAGATACGCAGTATTTT
J: TRBJ2-3
size: -
V: TRBV6-1
D: -

CDR3: CATSREETSVADTQYF
DNA: TGTGCCACCAGCAGAGAGGAGACTAGCGTCGCAGATACGCAGTATTTT
J: TRBJ2-3
size: -
V: TRBV15
D: TRBD2

CDR3: CASSSLSLAGLWADTQYF
DNA: TGTGCCAGCAGTTCCCTGAGTCTAGCGGGCCTCTGGGCAGATACGCAGTATTTT
J: TRBJ2-3
size: -
V: TRBV27
D: TRBD2

CDR3: CASSLREPSEQYF
DNA: TGTGCCAGCAGCTTAAGGGAGCCAAGCGAGCAGTACTTC
J: TRBJ2-7
size: few
V: TRBV7-4
D: -

CDR3: CASSQVTGRHYNEQFF
DNA: TGCGCCAGCAGCCAGGTGACGGGACGCCACTACAATGAGCAGTTCTTC
J: TRBJ2-1
size: -
V: TRBV4-1
D: -

CDR3: CASSPHVGSSYEQYF
DNA: TGTGCCAGCAGCCCCCATGTGGGGAGCTCCTACGAGCAGTACTTC
J: TRBJ2-7
size: -
V: TRBV14
D: -

CDR3: CASSPHRSPYEQYF
DNA: TGTGCCAGCAGTCCCCACAGGAGTCCCTACGAGCAGTACTTC
J: TRBJ2-7
size: -
V: TRBV6-2/TRBV6-3
D: -

CDR3: CASSLFRQNNEQFF
DNA: TGTGCCAGCAGCTTATTTAGACAGAACAATGAGCAGTTCTTC
J: TRBJ2-1
size: few
V: TRBV7-8
D: -

CDR3: CASSSYGGQEQETQYF
DNA: TGTGCCAGCAGCTCTTACGGAGGGCAGGAGCAAGAGACCCAGTACTTC
J: TRBJ2-5
size: -
V: TRBV11-3
D: -

CDR3: CSARDNWGIGSYNSPLHF
DNA: TGCAGTGCTAGAGATAATTGGGGGATCGGCTCCTATAATTCACCCCTCCACTTT
J: TRBJ1-6
size: few
V: TRBV20-1
D: -

CDR3: CASSSPSRGPANYGYTF
DNA: TGTGCCAGCAGCTCCCCTTCACGAGGGCCAGCTAACTATGGCTACACCTTC
J: TRBJ1-2
size: few
V: TRBV7-2
D: -